A selection of T cell receptor beta chains follows, all from one sample in a study of blood T cell repertoires in COVID-19. Measured with immunoSEQ multiplex PCR; TCRdb has only the in-frame clones, and not every one. The sample lists about 40,000 clones, approximately 88% occurring once. Sequencing input: peripheral blood. These receptor sequences come from a woman aged 70-85 years with acute or convalescent COVID-19. The CDR3 runs from the conserved cysteine through the conserved F or W. The order of the fields is clone size, V gene, D gene, CDR3 length, J gene, CDR3 protein, CDR3 DNA. A D gene is named only where the DNA matches it firmly. Not every row has a clone size; where given, it reads once, few, many or a size class.

.	TRBV19	.	16	TRBJ2-3	CASSIPPTGATDTQYF	TGTGCCAGTAGTATACCGCCCACAGGAGCCACAGATACGCAGTATTTT
.	TRBV7-2	TRBD2	14	TRBJ2-1	CASTRERGGGEQFF	TGTGCCAGCACTAGGGAGCGGGGGGGCGGTGAGCAGTTCTTC
.	TRBV7-3	.	15	TRBJ1-1	CASSLTGGLNTEAFF	TGTGCCAGCAGCTTAACGGGGGGATTGAACACTGAAGCTTTCTTT
.	TRBV29-1	.	10	TRBJ2-5	CSVRYETQYF	TGCAGCGTCCGTTATGAGACCCAGTACTTC
.	TRBV25-1	.	13	TRBJ2-5	CASSQGQLETQYF	TGTGCCAGCAGTCAAGGACAGCTAGAGACCCAGTACTTC
.	TRBV19	TRBD1	17	TRBJ1-3	CASSISDRGVSGNTIYF	TGTGCCAGTAGTATATCGGACAGGGGTGTTTCTGGAAACACCATATATTTT
.	TRBV29-1	TRBD2	14	TRBJ2-5	CSVEVAGVGETQYF	TGCAGCGTTGAGGTGGCGGGAGTGGGAGAGACCCAGTACTTC
.	TRBV19	TRBD1	13	TRBJ1-2	CASSLGQVFGYTF	TGTGCCAGTAGCCTCGGACAGGTATTTGGCTACACCTTC
.	TRBV18	TRBD1	15	TRBJ1-6	CASSGTGLRNSPLHF	TGTGCCAGCTCAGGGACAGGGCTGCGGAATTCACCCCTCCACTTT
.	TRBV10-3	.	15	TRBJ1-2	CAISEQGTTNYGYTF	TGTGCCATCAGTGAGCAGGGGACCACGAACTATGGCTACACCTTC
.	TRBV9	.	15	TRBJ2-5	CASSATPSGQETQYF	TGTGCCAGCAGCGCCACGCCCAGCGGCCAAGAGACCCAGTACTTC
.	TRBV9	TRBD2	15	TRBJ2-1	CASSVASGGADEQFF	TGTGCCAGCAGCGTAGCTAGCGGGGGGGCAGATGAGCAGTTCTTC
.	TRBV15	.	14	TRBJ2-2	CATSRELITGELFF	TGTGCCACCAGCAGAGAACTCATCACCGGGGAGCTGTTTTTT
.	TRBV29-1	TRBD1	12	TRBJ1-2	CSVNQGAHGYTF	TGCAGCGTCAATCAGGGGGCGCATGGCTACACCTTC
.	TRBV7-9	.	15	TRBJ1-1	CASSLNLQGATEASF	TGTGCCAGCAGCTTAAACCTACAGGGCGCCACTGAAGCTTCCTTT
once	TRBV5-1	TRBD1	14	TRBJ2-5	CASSFRQGGETQYF	TGCGCCAGCAGCTTCAGACAGGGGGGAGAGACCCAGTACTTC
.	TRBV7-9	TRBD2	18	TRBJ2-1	CASSLPTGLAGLKHEQFF	TGTGCCAGCAGCTTACCTACAGGACTAGCGGGTCTCAAACATGAGCAGTTCTTC
few	TRBV4-2	TRBD2	21	TRBJ2-5	CASSQGSRVGTSGRYRETQYF	TGTGCCAGCAGCCAAGGGTCTAGAGTCGGGACTAGCGGGAGATATCGAGAGACCCAGTACTTC
.	TRBV19	TRBD2	16	TRBJ2-3	CASRGTSGSVADTQYF	TGTGCCAGTAGAGGGACTAGCGGGAGTGTTGCAGATACGCAGTATTTT
.	TRBV3-1/TRBV3-2	TRBD1	20	TRBJ2-1	CASSQDAGQGPLSSYNEQFF	TGTGCCAGCAGCCAAGATGCGGGACAGGGACCTTTGAGCTCCTACAATGAGCAGTTCTTC
.	TRBV18	.	14	TRBJ2-2	CASSPLGVTGELFF	TGTGCCAGCTCACCGCTGGGAGTTACCGGGGAGCTGTTTTTT
.	TRBV6-2/TRBV6-3	TRBD2	20	TRBJ2-1	CASSRTTGLAIYSSYNEQFF	TGTGCCAGCAGCCGTACAACGGGACTAGCGATTTACAGCTCCTACAATGAGCAGTTCTTC
.	TRBV11-2	TRBD2	15	TRBJ2-5	CASSLQRGGLETQYF	TGTGCCAGCAGCTTACAGCGGGGGGGCCTCGAGACCCAGTACTTC
.	TRBV5-5	TRBD2	18	TRBJ2-4	CASSLITSGVRTKNIQYF	TGTGCCAGCAGCTTGATCACTAGCGGGGTTCGAACCAAAAACATTCAGTACTTC
.	TRBV3-1/TRBV3-2	TRBD2	18	TRBJ2-1	CASSQDQDLAGAGNEQFF	TGTGCCAGCAGCCAAGATCAGGATCTAGCGGGAGCGGGCAATGAGCAGTTCTTC
once	TRBV10-1	TRBD1	12	TRBJ1-1	CASSGQGARAFF	TGCGCCAGCAGTGGGCAGGGGGCCCGGGCTTTCTTT
.	TRBV20-1	.	13	TRBJ2-1	CSASAGSYNEQFF	TGCAGTGCTAGTGCGGGTTCCTACAATGAGCAGTTCTTC
.	TRBV6-5	TRBD1	13	TRBJ1-4	CASRPTGVEKLFF	TGTGCCAGCAGGCCGACAGGGGTTGAAAAACTGTTTTTT
.	TRBV5-1	.	13	TRBJ2-3	CASSDGSIDTQYF	TGCGCCAGCAGCGACGGGTCTATAGATACGCAGTATTTT
few	TRBV7-3	TRBD2	15	TRBJ2-1	CASSLLAGGHNEQFF	TGTGCCAGCAGCCTTCTAGCGGGAGGTCACAATGAGCAGTTCTTC
.	TRBV3-1/TRBV3-2	TRBD2	16	TRBJ2-5	CASSQGLAGGQETQYF	TGTGCCAGCAGCCAAGGGCTAGCGGGGGGCCAAGAGACCCAGTACTTC
.	TRBV6-5	.	13	TRBJ1-4	CASNIRGNEKLFF	TGTGCCAGCAATATCAGGGGCAACGAAAAACTGTTTTTT
.	TRBV29-1	.	13	TRBJ2-1	CSVETGMLPEQFF	TGCAGCGTTGAGACAGGAATGTTGCCGGAGCAGTTCTTC
.	TRBV7-8	.	15	TRBJ1-5	CASSFNTGAEGPQHF	TGTGCCAGCAGCTTCAATACAGGTGCGGAGGGACCCCAGCATTTT
.	TRBV20-1	TRBD2	19	TRBJ2-1	CSASAIPGTSGRNDNEQFF	TGCAGTGCTAGTGCCATCCCAGGGACTAGCGGGAGGAATGACAATGAGCAGTTCTTC
.	TRBV14	.	13	TRBJ1-3	CASSQAQRDTIYF	TGTGCCAGCAGCCAAGCGCAGAGGGACACCATATATTTT
.	TRBV14	.	15	TRBJ2-1	CASSLRTTTYNEQFF	TGTGCCAGCAGCCTCCGGACAACTACCTACAATGAGCAGTTCTTC